This TCR beta chain derives from a study of T cell responses to AZD1222 COVID-19 vaccine. General study results and limits: Clonal diversity may have been underestimated in mostly white British donors.

J lost 0 bases, V lost 6 bases, and 11 bases had no gene match. The CDR3 runs to 17 residues. Germline CDR1 is MDHEN and CDR2 is SYDVKM. To note about this clone: Its cognate antigen is unknown.

Here immunoSEQ multiplex PCR was the method, and the copy in TCRdb shows in-frame clones only, minus some. The table has 75,000 to 100,000 clones, 85% to 95% seen once. This chain links TRBV28 with TRBJ1-5; 7 bases are a match to TRBD1. This TCR came from an adult in good health. Material: peripheral blood, obtained on day 0 of AZD1222 vaccination. The DNA of the CDR3 is TGTGCCAGCAGCTTTACAGGGGCGGGATATAGCAATCAGCCCCAGCATTTT. This encodes CASSFTGAGYSNQPQHF.